One and the same sample provided the 11 T cell receptor beta chains below, sequenced in a study of blood T cell repertoires in COVID-19. The assay was immunoSEQ multiplex PCR, and TCRdb's table has in-frame clones only and misses some. The table includes fewer than 75,000 clones, 87% detected once. The sample consisted of peripheral blood. Receptor source: a man in his sixties with active or convalescent COVID-19.

The chain couples TRBV28 to TRBJ1-5, with TRBD1 matching 10 bases. Unmatched junction bases numbered 8, after V lost 6 bases and J lost 6 bases. The CDR3 is 15 residues long. CDR1 is MDHEN, CDR2 SYDVKM, per germline. Here the CDR3 DNA reads TGTGCCAGCAGGCCGACAGGGGGCTTTACTCAGCCCCAGCATTTT. Translating gives CASRPTGGFTQPQHF.

This rearrangement joins TRBV30 to TRBJ1-6; no clear D gene. The germline gives CDR1 GTSNPN, CDR2 SVGIG (reference sequence). CDR3 size: 12 residues. V was trimmed by 6 bases and J by 10 bases, leaving 13 bases between them. CDR3: CACRWGGSPLHF. DNA for the CDR3: TGTGCCTGTCGTTGGGGAGGATCACCCCTCCACTTT.

This chain uses TRBV18 with TRBJ2-7; no reliable D call. The V and J ends lost 4 bases and 3 bases respectively, with 10 bases between them. This CDR3 contains 13 residues. The V gene's germline CDR1 is KGHSH and CDR2 LQKENI. CDR3 residues: CASSLDQDYEQYF. The CDR3 coding sequence is TGTGCCAGCTCACTAGACCAGGACTACGAGCAGTACTTC.

The rearrangement links TRBV2 to TRBJ1-6; TRBD1 might be the D (6 bases). CDR3 size: 15 residues. Trimming pared 1 base from V and 6 bases from J, leaving 10 bases between. Germline V lookup: CDR1 SNHLY, CDR2 FYNNEI. The CDR3 sequence: CASSEEGRGNSPLHF. The CDR3 nucleotides read TGTGCCAGCAGTGAAGAAGGCAGGGGTAATTCACCCCTCCACTTT.

The chain links TRBV2 to TRBJ1-1, with 7 bases aligning to TRBD1. Per the germline V gene, CDR1 is SNHLY and CDR2 is FYNNEI. CDR3 length equals 14 residues. The V segment lost 5 bases and the J segment 3 bases; nucleotides outside the gene matches: 6. In nucleotides, the CDR3 is TGTGCCAGCAGTTGGGGACAGTCGCACACTGAAGCTTTCTTT. Encoded protein: CASSWGQSHTEAFF.

The chain links TRBV6-5 to TRBJ1-1, with D possibly matching TRBD1 (5 bases). CDR1 MNHEY and CDR2 SVGAGI come from the germline V gene. V lost 2 bases, J lost 4 bases, and 14 bases lay in between. This CDR3 comprises 15 residues. The CDR3: CASSYQPEGTTEAFF. The CDR3 bases are TGTGCCAGCAGTTACCAGCCGGAGGGGACCACTGAAGCTTTCTTT.

This chain connects TRBV7-2 to TRBJ1-4, with a possible D match to TRBD1 (5 bases). V was clipped by 1 base and J by 5 bases, with 8 bases between them. The CDR3 has 14 residues. The V gene's germline CDR1 is SGHTA and CDR2 FQGNSA. CDR3 sequence: CASSLGQNNEKLFF. The CDR3 nucleotides are TGTGCCAGCAGCTTAGGACAGAACAATGAAAAACTGTTTTTT.

The CDR3 reads CASSEALGGLGEQYF. The DNA for the CDR3 is TGTGCCAGCAGTGAAGCGCTGGGCGGGTTGGGAGAGCAGTACTTC. This chain uses TRBV2 with TRBJ2-7, with TRBD2 as a possible D gene (5 bases). Trimming took off 0 bases at V and 7 bases at J, with 16 bases between the two ends. The CDR3 loop spans 15 amino acids. CDR1 is SNHLY and CDR2 is FYNNEI in the germline V gene.

The J gene is TRBJ1-5, the V gene TRBV19, with no clear D. V shed 1 base and J shed 3 bases, with 10 bases lying between them. The CDR3 is 15 amino acids. CDR1 is LNHDA and CDR2 is SQIVND in the germline V gene (reference sequence). The CDR3 DNA reads as TGTGCCAGTAGTATAGGGAGCAGCCCCAATCAGCCCCAGCATTTT. It codes for CASSIGSSPNQPQHF.

The chain recombines TRBV2 with TRBJ1-5; D is uncertain. CDR3 length equals 17 residues. The germline gives CDR1 SNHLY, CDR2 FYNNEI. The V end lost 2 bases, the J end lost 1 base, and 15 bases lay between the germline ends. For the CDR3, the DNA is TGTGCCAGCAGTGAATTTCGGGGTCTCGGGAGCAATCAGCCCCAGCATTTT. Translation gives CASSEFRGLGSNQPQHF.

The chain couples TRBV3-1 (or the pseudogene TRBV3-2) to TRBJ1-5; D remains unclear. The CDR3 is 13 residues long. CDR1 and CDR2 from the germline V gene are LGHDT and YNNKEL (reference sequence). V dropped 2 bases and J dropped 9 bases, with 11 bases sitting between them. The CDR3 nucleotides are TGTGCCAGCAGCCAAAGTATCTTCGGGCCCCAGCATTTT. Amino acids: CASSQSIFGPQHF.